The 2 T cell receptor beta chains given below trace back to one sample, sequenced in a study of blood T cell repertoires in COVID-19. The protocol was immunoSEQ multiplex PCR, while the TCRdb copy is restricted to in-frame clones and leaves out a portion. The sample includes 250,000 to 300,000 clones, 70% to 90% of them seen just once. The sequencing input was peripheral blood. The receptors come from a man between 45 and 60 years old with active or convalescent COVID-19.

The count of this clone is one. Other DNA sequences from this sample encode an identical CDR3 as well. The rearrangement joins TRBV19 to TRBJ1-5, with D possibly matching TRBD1 (6 bases). Germline-derived CDR1 and CDR2 are LNHDA and SQIVND (reference sequence). The V gene lost 3 bases and the J gene lost 7 bases, with 13 bases spanning the gap. The CDR3 contains 14 residues. The CDR3 DNA follows: TGTGCCAGTAGTATCCGAGGGGGGGCGCAGCCCCAGCATTTT. Amino acid sequence: CASSIRGGAQPQHF.

The chain combines TRBV28 with TRBJ2-3; D might be TRBD2 (5 bases). V gave up 6 bases and J gave up 2 bases, with 15 bases separating them. Germline values: CDR1 MDHEN, CDR2 SYDVKM. The CDR3 is 15 amino acids. The CDR3, as DNA: TGTGCCAGCAGCCGGACTCAAGCTGACACAGATACGCAGTATTTT. It specifies CASSRTQADTDTQYF.